This TCR beta chain was identified during a study of blood T cell repertoires in COVID-19. Germline trimming cut 6 bases from V and 7 bases from J; bases unmatched to any gene: 11. The germline V gene encodes CDR1 SNHLY and CDR2 FYNNEI. The CDR3 loop spans 15 amino acids. The method was immunoSEQ multiplex PCR; TCRdb's version includes in-frame clones alone and lacks a portion of them. The sample holds approximately 160,000 clones; roughly 88% are singletons and the top ten take 5.5% to 8%. Sequenced input: peripheral blood. The receptor comes from a woman between 45 and 65 years old in a cohort sampled during active or convalescent COVID-19. The J gene is TRBJ2-3, the V gene TRBV2, with TRBD1 matching over 9 bases. The CDR3 loop is CASRAGTGPQYTQYF. DNA for the CDR3: TGTGCCAGCAGGGCCGGGACAGGGCCCCAATATACGCAGTATTTT.